The text below deals with one T cell receptor (beta chain). Its target antigen remains unknown. There are no base qualities to consult, and no much larger clone falls within one base. The immunoSEQ Assay, a bias-controlled multiplex PCR, was used to amplify TCRbeta CDR3 regions from genomic DNA. Turning to the authors' computational methods: Within the assay, amplification of reference gene primers was used to estimate how many nucleated cells each sample contained. To quantify the absolute abundance of each unique TCRbeta CDR3 rearrangement, sequence reads were collapsed and filtered. For each sample, productive Simpson clonality was calculated as the square root of Simpson's diversity index over productive rearrangements. Here the immuneACCESS table is served through TCRdb, limited to in-frame sequences with V and J called. Missing clones are a known gap in these copies; in checked studies unresolved V genes cover under half, and the rest lacks a known reason. V and J calls and clone size are given by that table; D and trimming were obtained from the DNA. The sample records 90,000 to 100,000 clones, over 75% of which are singletons. Of the sample, over 10% is held by the ten largest clones.

The collaborating institutions used their own protocols to collect whole blood in K2EDTA tubes. For TCRbeta analysis, collaborators shipped samples as frozen whole blood, isolated PBMCs, or DNA extracted from either of those sample types. This entry belongs to a study of blood T cell repertoires in COVID-19 (dated by TCRdb to the early 2020s). Background for the entire study: The collaborator samples originated in the United States, Italy and Spain and spanned the acute and convalescent phases of COVID-19. The prospective study material was composed of cDNA or gDNA derived from T cells, B-cell-depleted T cells, or PBMCs. Subjects who had been exposed to COVID-19, were actively infected with it, or had recovered from it provided the deeply sampled blood TCRbeta repertoires that made up the dataset. The repertoires were made available in a free public database intended to serve as a resource for research on the immune response to SARS-CoV-2. The samples were drawn from the first 160 participants of the ongoing ImmuneRACE study and from over 950 subjects provided by 6 global collaborators. A de-identified subject ID, COVID-19 status, age in years and sex were almost always included in the sample metadata. Where available, HLA class I and class II types were obtained from metadata supplied by the sample provider rather than from assay-based typing. Points the paper makes about the study in general: The amount of clinical and demographic metadata varied by source and participant and was provided uncurated.

The sample taken for sequencing was peripheral blood. This sequence originates from a human donor in a cohort sampled during active COVID-19.

The nucleotide sequence is TGTGCCAGCAGCATCCTGACAGGGGGCGCGGGGACAGATACGCAGTATTTT. This encodes CASSILTGGAGTDTQYF. In this chain, TRBV5-4 is recombined with TRBJ2-3; the central 10 bases match TRBD1. From the cysteine up to the phenylalanine, the CDR3 has a length of 17 residues. Just the 51-base CDR3 DNA is kept, in frame starting at base 1. The CDR1 and CDR2 encoded by the germline V gene (reference sequence) are SGHNT and YYREEE. Compared with germline, V lacks 4 bases and J lacks 3 bases; bases without a gene match: 11.